These T cell receptor beta chains were read from a single sample in a study of blood T cell repertoires in COVID-19. Profiled with immunoSEQ multiplex PCR; TCRdb holds only in-frame clones, not every one. The repertoire holds around 300,000 clones, with roughly 85% as singletons. Sample: PBMCs or T cells enriched from blood (not recorded which). These receptors were obtained from a woman between 45 and 60 years old who had recovered from COVID-19. CDR3s include the opening cysteine and the closing phenylalanine or tryptophan. Fields, in order: V gene, J gene, CDR3 protein.

TRBV3-1/TRBV3-2,TRBJ2-1,CASSQEGGSYNEQFF
TRBV29-1,TRBJ2-2,CSASSSGGELFF
TRBV7-8,TRBJ1-4,CASSPHRGPSEKLFF
TRBV9,TRBJ2-3,CASSALAGATDTQYF
TRBV4-3,TRBJ1-3,CASSQAGTGYSGNTIYF
TRBV15,TRBJ1-5,CATSRDRYNQPQHF
TRBV11-2,TRBJ1-1,CASSLLRGLNTEAFF
TRBV24-1,TRBJ2-3,CATSDLGTGAKDTQYF
TRBV5-1,TRBJ2-3,CASRSGTSGSTDTQYF
TRBV29-1,TRBJ2-2,CSVERLAGSTGELFF
TRBV7-9,TRBJ1-1,CASSLVRTEDEAFF
TRBV18,TRBJ1-1,CASSPTGGVNTEAFF
TRBV2,TRBJ2-2,CASSRAGLTGELFF
TRBV28,TRBJ1-2,CASSPSYGYTF
TRBV3-1/TRBV3-2,TRBJ2-1,CASSQGLSGGRLYNEQFF
TRBV2,TRBJ2-7,CASSGPRTGDREQYF